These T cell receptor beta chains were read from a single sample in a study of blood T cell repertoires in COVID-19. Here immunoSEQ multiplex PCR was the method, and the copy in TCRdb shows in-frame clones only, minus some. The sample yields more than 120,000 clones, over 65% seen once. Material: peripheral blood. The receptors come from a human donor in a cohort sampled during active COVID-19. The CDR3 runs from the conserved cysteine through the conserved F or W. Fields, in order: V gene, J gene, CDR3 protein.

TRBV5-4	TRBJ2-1	CASSLAGRLYNEQFF
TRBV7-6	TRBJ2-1	CASSLALGTSGRGYEQFF
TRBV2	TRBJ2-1	CASSVRGLDYNEQFF
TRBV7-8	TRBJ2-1	CASSLGSGLSSYNEQFF
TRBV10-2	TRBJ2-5	CASSERMETQYF
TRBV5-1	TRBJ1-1	CASSLDRGSTEAFF
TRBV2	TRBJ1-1	CASRVTGTGVEAFF
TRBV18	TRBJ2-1	CASSSLDSNEQFF
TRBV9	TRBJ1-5	CASSADSWNQPQHF
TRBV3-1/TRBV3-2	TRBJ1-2	CASSQEPGGIYGYTF
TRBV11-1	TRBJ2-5	CASSSLSGETQYF
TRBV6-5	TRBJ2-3	CASRVATTDTQYF
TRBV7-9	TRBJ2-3	CASSLVLNTQYF
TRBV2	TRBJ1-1	CATDRGRTEAFF
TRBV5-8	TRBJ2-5	CASSLGTSGGAETQYF
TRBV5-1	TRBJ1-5	CASSLAGVDQPQHF
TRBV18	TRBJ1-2	CASSPLNIGGTEDYGYTF
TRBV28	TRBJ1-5	CASSFYHNFSGGWQPQHF
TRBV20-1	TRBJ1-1	CSARGTLVAFF
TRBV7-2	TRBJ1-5	CASSLALGAGKPQHF
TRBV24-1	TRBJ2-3	CATSAVTGGLTDTQYF
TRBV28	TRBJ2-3	CASNRVDTQYF
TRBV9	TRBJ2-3	CASSVDGQGADTQYF
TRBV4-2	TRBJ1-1	CASSQDWGGRGRTNTEAFF
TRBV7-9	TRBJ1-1	CASSLASQVLEAFF
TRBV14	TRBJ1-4	CASSQNRVFQEKLFF
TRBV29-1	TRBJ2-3	CSVVTAGTDTQYF
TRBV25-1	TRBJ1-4	CASTTGEKLFF
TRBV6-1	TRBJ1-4	CASSETPGQGYEKLFF
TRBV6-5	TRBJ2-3	CASSLGLAGLDTQYF
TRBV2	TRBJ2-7	CASSLGQGDTYEQYF
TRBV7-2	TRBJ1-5	CASSPGQAAQPQHF
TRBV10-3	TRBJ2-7	CAISAAGDYEQYF
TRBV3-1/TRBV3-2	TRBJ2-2	CASSYGTIAGELFF
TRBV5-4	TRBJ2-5	CASSLAPTKQETQYF
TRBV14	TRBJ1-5	CASSQDDSPDHPFLTGMDQPQHF
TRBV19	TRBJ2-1	CASSLAFSYNEQFF
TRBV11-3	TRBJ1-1	CASSSGMNTEAFF
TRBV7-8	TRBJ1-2	CASSVNREGGYTF
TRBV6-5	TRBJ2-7	CASSKQGLEYF
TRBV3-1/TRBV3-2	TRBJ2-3	CASSQGGGYEITDTQYF
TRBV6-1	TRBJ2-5	CASSSRGETQYF
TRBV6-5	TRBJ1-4	CASSPPGGKNEKLFF
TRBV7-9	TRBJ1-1	CASSRDTEAFF
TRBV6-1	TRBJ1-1	CASSESYRGAEAFF
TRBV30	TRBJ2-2	CACSDPSGINTGELFF
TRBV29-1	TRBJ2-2	CSVGNRGRGTGELFF
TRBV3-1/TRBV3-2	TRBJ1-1	CASSPQSARAEAFF
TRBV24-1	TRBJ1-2	CATSETGIHGYTF
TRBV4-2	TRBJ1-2	CASSQDLRGQNTYYGYTF
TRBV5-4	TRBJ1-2	CASSPYSDMTGGYTF
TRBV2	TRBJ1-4	CASSVQERTNEKLFF
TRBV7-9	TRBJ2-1	CASSLGGESNNEQFF
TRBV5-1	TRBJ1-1	CASSFTTGNEAFF
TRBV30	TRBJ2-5	CAWNRGIEQETQYF
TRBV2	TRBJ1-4	CASRLPTNEKLFF